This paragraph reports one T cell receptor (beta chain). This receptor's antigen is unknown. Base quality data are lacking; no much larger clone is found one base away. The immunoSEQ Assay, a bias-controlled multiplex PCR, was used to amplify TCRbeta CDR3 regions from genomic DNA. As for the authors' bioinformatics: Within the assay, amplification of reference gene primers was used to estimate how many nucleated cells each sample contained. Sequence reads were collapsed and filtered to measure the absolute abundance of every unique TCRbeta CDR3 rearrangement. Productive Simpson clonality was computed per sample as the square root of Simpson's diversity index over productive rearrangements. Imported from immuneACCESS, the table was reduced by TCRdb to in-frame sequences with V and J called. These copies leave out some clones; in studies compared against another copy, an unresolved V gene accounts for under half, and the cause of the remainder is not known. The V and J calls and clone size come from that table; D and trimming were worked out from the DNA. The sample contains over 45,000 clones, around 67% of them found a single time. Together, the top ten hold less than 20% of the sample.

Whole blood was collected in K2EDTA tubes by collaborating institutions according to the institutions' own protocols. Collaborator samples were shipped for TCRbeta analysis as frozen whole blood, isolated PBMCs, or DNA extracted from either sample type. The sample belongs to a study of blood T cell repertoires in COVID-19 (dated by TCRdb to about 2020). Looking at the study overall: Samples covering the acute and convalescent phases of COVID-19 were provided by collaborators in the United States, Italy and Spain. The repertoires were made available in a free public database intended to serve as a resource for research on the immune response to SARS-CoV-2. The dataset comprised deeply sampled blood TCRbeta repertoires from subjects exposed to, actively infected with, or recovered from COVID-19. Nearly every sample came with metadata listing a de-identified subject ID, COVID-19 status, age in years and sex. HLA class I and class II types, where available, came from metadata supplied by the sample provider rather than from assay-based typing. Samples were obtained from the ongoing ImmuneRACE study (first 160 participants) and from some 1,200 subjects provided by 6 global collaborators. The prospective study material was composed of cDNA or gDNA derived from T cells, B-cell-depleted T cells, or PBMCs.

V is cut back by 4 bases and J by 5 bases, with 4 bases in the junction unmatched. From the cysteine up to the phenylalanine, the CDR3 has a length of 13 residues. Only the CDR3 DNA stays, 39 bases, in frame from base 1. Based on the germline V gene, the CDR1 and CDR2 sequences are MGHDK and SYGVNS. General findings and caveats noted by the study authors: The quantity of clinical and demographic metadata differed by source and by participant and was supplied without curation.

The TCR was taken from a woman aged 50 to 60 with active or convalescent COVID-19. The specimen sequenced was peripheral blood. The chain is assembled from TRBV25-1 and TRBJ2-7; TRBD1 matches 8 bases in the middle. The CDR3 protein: CASSVPGGNEQYF. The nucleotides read TGTGCCAGCAGTGTCCCAGGGGGCAACGAGCAGTACTTC.